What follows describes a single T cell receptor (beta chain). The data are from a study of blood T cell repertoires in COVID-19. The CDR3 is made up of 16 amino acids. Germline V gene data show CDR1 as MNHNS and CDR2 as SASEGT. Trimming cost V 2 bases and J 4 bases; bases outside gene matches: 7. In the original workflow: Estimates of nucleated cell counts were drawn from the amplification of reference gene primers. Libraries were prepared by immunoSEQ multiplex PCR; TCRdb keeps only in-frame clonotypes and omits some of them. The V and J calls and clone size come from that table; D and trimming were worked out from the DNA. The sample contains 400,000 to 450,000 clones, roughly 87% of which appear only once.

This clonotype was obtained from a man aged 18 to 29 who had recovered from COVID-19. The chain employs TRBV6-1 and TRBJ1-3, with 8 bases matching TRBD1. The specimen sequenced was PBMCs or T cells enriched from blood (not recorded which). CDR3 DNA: TGTGCCAGCAGTGAATCTCCAGGGGGCTACGGAAACACCATATATTTT. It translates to CASSESPGGYGNTIYF.